The entry below describes one T cell receptor (beta chain). This clonotype has only a few counts. The specificity of this receptor is unknown. Base-call qualities are not available, and no considerably larger clone is one nucleotide away. Libraries of naive CD8 T cells were generated from roughly 20,000 to 1,000,000 sorted cells, with 10%, 30% or 50% of the purified RNA used. On a BD FACSAria II, naive CD8 T cells were FACS-sorted as CD8+CD4-CCR7+CD45RA+ and collected into RLT Plus buffer. To test detection sensitivity, Jurkat RNA equal to under 13 TCR copies was added to samples of about 20,000-1,000,000 naive CD8 T cells. Enrichment of CD8 T cells was done with RosetteSep CD8+ T Cell Enrichment Cocktail plus Ficoll-Paque, and ACK red cell lysis came afterward. The library came from PCR. Sequencing was performed on an Illumina HiSeq 4000. Preparation of bulk TCR libraries followed a previously described approach, with the TCR primers listed in Table S5. Total RNA was purified with the Qiagen AllPrep DNA/RNA kit. Reads from multiple sequencing runs of the same library were pooled before analysis. On the study's bioinformatics: Reads were retained only if the reads had an exact TCR constant sequence, and the retained reads were trimmed to 150 nt and grouped according to their 12-nt molecular barcodes. Reads within each barcode group were sub-clustered using a 15% Levenshtein threshold, and quality-weighted consensus sequences were constructed for each RNA molecule. Non-functional sequences were removed, as were lower-count sequences one edit away from another. Barcode sub-clusters with fewer than 20% of the maximum read count were removed, based on fitting two negative binomial distributions. Using fastp trimming at Q25 and MiXCR clonotype assembly, TCRdb reanalyzed the public sequencing data and kept in-frame beta chains. Each CDR3 protein gets just one entry, which takes the most common genes and DNA from the rows behind it. V and J calls and clone size were set by TCRdb, not the authors. This sample is represented by about 65,000 distinct CDR3 sequences; 18% of them were singletons. Of the sample, 1.5% to 1.8% is held by the ten largest clones.

The CDR3 holds 18 amino acids from the cysteine to the phenylalanine. The only DNA kept is the CDR3, 54 bases in frame from the first base. Trimming takes 7 bases from V and 0 bases from J, and the germline ends sit 21 bases apart. The germline V gene provides CDR1 MNHEY and CDR2 SVGEGT. The entry originates in a study of molecular identifiers for immune sequencing clone quantification (dated by TCRdb to 2017 to 2018). At the level of the whole study: For a replicate experiment, RNA from around 20,000 or 100,000 naive CD8 T cells was divided into five aliquots, of which four were sequenced. CD8 T cells were used in a methods study to benchmark molecular-identifier clustering-based TCR repertoire sequencing (MIDCIRS) and TCR RNA copy counting.

General findings and caveats noted by the study authors: When barcode sub-clustering was left out, chimeric consensus sequences inflated TCR diversity, with chimeras reaching as high as 47%. The naive libraries included spiked-in Jurkat TCR RNA (10 copies' worth), and this Jurkat TCR RNA is not part of the donor repertoire. Highly expanded clone sizes could be underestimated if identical TCR molecules share a barcode. Spiked-in Jurkat TCR RNA equivalent to a single cell was reported to be detectable even among 800,000 to 1,000,000 naive CD8 T cells. Modeling gave 3 to 3.5 recovered TCR RNA copies per cell versus approximately 10 by digital PCR, implying around 30% capture efficiency. In CMV-specific effector cells, clones with more than 20 RNA copies contained over 99% of molecules, whereas in naive cells such clones contained under 1% of molecules.

Sequencing was performed on naive CD8+ T cells from blood, with Jurkat cell RNA spiked in. This specimen's cell subset or site label, interpreted: FACS-sorted CD8+CD4-CCR7+CD45RA+ naive T cells. The chain uses TRBV6-2 or TRBV6-3 and TRBJ2-2, with the D gene call left open. This TCR came from a human donor in good health. Some libraries in this study had Jurkat cell RNA spiked in. The CDR3 protein is CASTRPWWAATNTGELFF. In nucleotides, the sequence is TGTGCCAGCACCCGACCTTGGTGGGCAGCCACGAACACCGGGGAGCTGTTTTTT.